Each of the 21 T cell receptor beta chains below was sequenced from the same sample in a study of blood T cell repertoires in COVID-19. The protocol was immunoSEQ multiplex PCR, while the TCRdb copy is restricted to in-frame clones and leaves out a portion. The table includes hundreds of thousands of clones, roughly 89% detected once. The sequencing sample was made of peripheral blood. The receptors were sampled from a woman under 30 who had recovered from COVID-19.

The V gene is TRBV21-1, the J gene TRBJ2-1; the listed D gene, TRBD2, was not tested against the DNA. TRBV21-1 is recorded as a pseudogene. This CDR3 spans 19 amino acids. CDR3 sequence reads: CASSKGRLAGGPACNEQFF. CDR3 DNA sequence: TGTGCCAGCAGCAAAGGGAGGCTAGCGGGAGGGCCTGCATGCAATGAGCAGTTCTTC.

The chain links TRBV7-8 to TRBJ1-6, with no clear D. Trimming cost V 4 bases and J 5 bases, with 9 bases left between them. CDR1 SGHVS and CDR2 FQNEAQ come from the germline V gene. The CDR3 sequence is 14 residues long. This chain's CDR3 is CASSWGVHNSPLHF. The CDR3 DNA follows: TGTGCCAGCAGCTGGGGAGTCCATAATTCACCCCTCCACTTT.

In DNA form, the CDR3 reads TGTGCCAGCAGTGAGGGGGGGAACACTGAAGCTTTCTTT. This encodes CASSEGGNTEAFF. This rearrangement joins TRBV6-4 to TRBJ1-1; D might be TRBD1 (5 bases). This CDR3 has 13 residues. Germline V gene lookup returns CDR1 MRHNA and CDR2 SNTAGT. The V end was cut by 3 bases, the J end by 1 base, with 6 bases between.

CDR3 amino acids: CASSTGQGLLSSGANVLTF. The CDR3 DNA reads as TGTGCCAGCAGCACCGGACAGGGACTACTTAGCTCTGGGGCCAACGTCCTGACTTTC. The chain joins TRBV5-4 to TRBJ2-6; tentative D call: TRBD1 (8 bases). Germline V gene sequence: CDR1 SGHNT, CDR2 YYREEE (reference sequence). This CDR3 has 19 amino acids. V dropped 4 bases and J dropped 0 bases, with 20 bases sitting between them.

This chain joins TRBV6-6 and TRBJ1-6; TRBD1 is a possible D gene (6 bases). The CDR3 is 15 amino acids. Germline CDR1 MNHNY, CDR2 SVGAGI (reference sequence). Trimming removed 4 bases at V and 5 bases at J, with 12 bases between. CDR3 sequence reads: CASSSRDTHNSPLHF. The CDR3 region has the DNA TGTGCCAGCAGTTCCCGGGACACGCATAATTCACCCCTCCACTTT.

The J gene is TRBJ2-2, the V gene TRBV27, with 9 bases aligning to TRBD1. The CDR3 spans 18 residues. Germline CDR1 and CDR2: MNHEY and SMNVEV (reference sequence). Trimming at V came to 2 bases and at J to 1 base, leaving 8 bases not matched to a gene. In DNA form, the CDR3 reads TGTGCCAGCAGTTTAATCGCGGGACAGGGAGGGAACACCGGGGAGCTGTTTTTT. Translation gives CASSLIAGQGGNTGELFF.

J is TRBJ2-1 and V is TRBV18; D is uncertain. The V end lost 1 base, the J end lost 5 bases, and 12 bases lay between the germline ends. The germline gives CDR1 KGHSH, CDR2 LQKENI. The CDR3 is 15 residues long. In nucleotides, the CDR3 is TGTGCCAGCTCACCACGGTTCGCAGGCAACAATGAGCAGTTCTTC. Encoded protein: CASSPRFAGNNEQFF.

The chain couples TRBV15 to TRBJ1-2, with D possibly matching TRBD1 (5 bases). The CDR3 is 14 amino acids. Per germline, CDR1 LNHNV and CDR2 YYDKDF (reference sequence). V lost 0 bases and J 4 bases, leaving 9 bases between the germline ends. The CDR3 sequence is CATSREDIIYGYTF. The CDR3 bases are TGTGCCACCAGCAGAGAGGACATTATCTATGGCTACACCTTC.

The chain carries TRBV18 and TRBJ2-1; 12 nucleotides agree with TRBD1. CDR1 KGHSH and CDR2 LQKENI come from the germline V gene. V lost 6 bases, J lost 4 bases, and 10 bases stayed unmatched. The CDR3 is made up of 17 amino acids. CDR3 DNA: TGTGCCAGCTCCCCTCGGGACAGGGGGCGTCGGTACAATGAGCAGTTCTTC. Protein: CASSPRDRGRRYNEQFF. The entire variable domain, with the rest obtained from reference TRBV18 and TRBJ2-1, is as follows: NAGVMQNPRHLVRRRGQEARLRCSPMKGHSHVYWYRQLPEEGLKFMVYLQKENIIDESGMPKERFSAEFPKEGPSILRIQQVVRGDSAAYFCASSPRDRGRRYNEQFFGPGTRLTVL.

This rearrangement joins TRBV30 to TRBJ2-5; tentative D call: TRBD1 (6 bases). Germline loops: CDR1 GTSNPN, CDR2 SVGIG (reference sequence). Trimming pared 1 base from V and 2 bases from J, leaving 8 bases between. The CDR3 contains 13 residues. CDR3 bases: TGTGCCTGGAGTGCCGGACAGCAAGAGACCCAGTACTTC. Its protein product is CAWSAGQQETQYF. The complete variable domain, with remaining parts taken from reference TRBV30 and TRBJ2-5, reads SQTIHQWPATLVQPVGSPLSLECTVEGTSNPNLYWYRQAAGRGLQLLFYSVGIGQISSEVPQNLSASRPQDRQFILSSKKLLLSDSGFYLCAWSAGQQETQYFGPGTRLLVL.

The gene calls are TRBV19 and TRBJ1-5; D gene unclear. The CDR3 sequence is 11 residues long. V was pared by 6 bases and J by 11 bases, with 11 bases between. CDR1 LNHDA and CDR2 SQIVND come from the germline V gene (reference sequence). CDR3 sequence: CASSSRRAQHF. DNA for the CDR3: TGTGCCAGTAGCAGCCGGAGGGCCCAGCATTTT.

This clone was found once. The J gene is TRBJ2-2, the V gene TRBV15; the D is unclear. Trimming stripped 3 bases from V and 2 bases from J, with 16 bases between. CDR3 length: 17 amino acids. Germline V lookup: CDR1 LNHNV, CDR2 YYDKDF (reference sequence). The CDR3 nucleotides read TGTGCCACCAGCAGTCTATCCACTATGATAAACACCGGGGAGCTGTTTTTT. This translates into CATSSLSTMINTGELFF.

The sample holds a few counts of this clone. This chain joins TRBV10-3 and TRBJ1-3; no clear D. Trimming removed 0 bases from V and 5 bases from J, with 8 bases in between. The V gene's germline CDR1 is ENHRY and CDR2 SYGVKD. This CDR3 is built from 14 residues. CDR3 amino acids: CAISESEPRNTIYF. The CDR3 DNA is TGTGCCATCAGTGAGTCGGAGCCCCGAAACACCATATATTTT.

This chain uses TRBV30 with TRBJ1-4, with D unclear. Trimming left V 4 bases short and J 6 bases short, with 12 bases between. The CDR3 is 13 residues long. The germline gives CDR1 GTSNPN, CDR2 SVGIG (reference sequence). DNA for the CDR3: TGTGCCTGGAAGAGGGAGAATGATGAAAAACTGTTTTTT. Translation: CAWKRENDEKLFF. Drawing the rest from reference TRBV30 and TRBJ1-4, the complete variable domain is SQTIHQWPATLVQPVGSPLSLECTVEGTSNPNLYWYRQAAGRGLQLLFYSVGIGQISSEVPQNLSASRPQDRQFILSSKKLLLSDSGFYLCAWKRENDEKLFFGSGTQLSVL.

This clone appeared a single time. DNA for the CDR3: TGTGCCAGCTCACCGACGGTGAGGGAAGAGACCCAGTACTTC. This encodes CASSPTVREETQYF. The rearrangement joins TRBV18 to TRBJ2-5, with D perhaps matching TRBD2 (5 bases). This CDR3 comprises 14 residues. The V and J ends lost 3 bases and 3 bases respectively, with 11 bases between them. The germline V gene encodes CDR1 KGHSH and CDR2 LQKENI.

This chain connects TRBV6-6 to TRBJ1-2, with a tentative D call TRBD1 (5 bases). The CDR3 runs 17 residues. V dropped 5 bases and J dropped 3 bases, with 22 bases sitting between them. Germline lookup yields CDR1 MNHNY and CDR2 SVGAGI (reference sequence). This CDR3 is CASSRNTWGKFYYGYTF. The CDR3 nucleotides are TGTGCCAGCAGTCGCAATACATGGGGCAAATTCTACTATGGCTACACCTTC.

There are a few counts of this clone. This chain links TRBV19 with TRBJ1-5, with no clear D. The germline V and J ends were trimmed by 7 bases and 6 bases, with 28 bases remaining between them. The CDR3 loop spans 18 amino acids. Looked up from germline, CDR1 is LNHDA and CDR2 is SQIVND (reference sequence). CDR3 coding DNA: TGTGCCAGTACCGCCCTGCAGACCACGAGTAGGAGTAGTCAGCCCCAGCATTTT. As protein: CASTALQTTSRSSQPQHF.

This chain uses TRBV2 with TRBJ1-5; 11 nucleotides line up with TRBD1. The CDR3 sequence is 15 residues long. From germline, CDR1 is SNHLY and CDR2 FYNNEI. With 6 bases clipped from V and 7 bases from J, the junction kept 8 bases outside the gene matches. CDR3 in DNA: TGTGCCAGCAGAATGGACAGGGGGCACGGGCAGCCCCAGCATTTT. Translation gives CASRMDRGHGQPQHF.

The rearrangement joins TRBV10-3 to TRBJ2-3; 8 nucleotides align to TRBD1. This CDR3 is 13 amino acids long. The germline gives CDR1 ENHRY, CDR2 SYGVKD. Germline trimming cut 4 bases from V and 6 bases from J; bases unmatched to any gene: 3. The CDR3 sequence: CAISGQGTDTQYF. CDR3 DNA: TGTGCCATCAGTGGACAGGGGACCGATACGCAGTATTTT.

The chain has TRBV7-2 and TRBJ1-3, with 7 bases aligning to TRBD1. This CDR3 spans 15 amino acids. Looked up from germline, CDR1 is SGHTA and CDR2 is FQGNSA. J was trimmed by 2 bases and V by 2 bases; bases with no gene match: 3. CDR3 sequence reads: CASSLFTGAGNTIYF. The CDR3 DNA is TGTGCCAGCAGCTTATTTACAGGGGCTGGAAACACCATATATTTT.

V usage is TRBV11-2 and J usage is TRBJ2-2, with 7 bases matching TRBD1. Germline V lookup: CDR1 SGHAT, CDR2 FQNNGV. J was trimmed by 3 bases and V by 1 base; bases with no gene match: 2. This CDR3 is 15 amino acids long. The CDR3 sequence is CASSLVGGHTGELFF. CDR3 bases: TGTGCCAGCAGCTTAGTAGGGGGCCACACCGGGGAGCTGTTTTTT.